Listed here are 32 T cell receptor beta chains from one sample, sequenced in a study of CD8+CD57+ T cells in acquired aplastic anemia. It was patients with CD8+CD57+ cell expansion by flow cytometry who were chosen for sequencing. Profiling that covered TCR beta VDJ and CDR3 relied on genomic DNA as its template. A single record per CDR3 protein comes from TCRdb applying MiXCR to the reads. The profile shows around 200,000 distinct CDR3 sequences, 50% to 70% of them singletons. The sample was sorted CD4+, CD8+, or CD8+CD57+ T cells (not recorded which) from PBMCs. These receptors all come from a human donor with aplastic anemia.

The chain has TRBV12-3 or TRBV12-4 and TRBJ2-7, with 9 nucleotides matching TRBD1. The junction had 7 bases not matched to a gene; V was cut back by 6 bases and J by 4 bases. The length of the CDR3 is 14 residues. For the CDR3, the DNA is TGTGCCAGCAGCAGAGGGACAGGGATGTACGAGCAGTACTTC. Protein sequence: CASSRGTGMYEQYF.

This clonotype occurred many times. The genes are TRBV7-3 and TRBJ2-3; 12 bases match TRBD2. Germline values: CDR1 SGHTA, CDR2 FQGTGA. CDR3 length equals 15 residues. V shed 4 bases, J shed 4 bases, and the junction held 3 bases outside the gene matches. The chain's CDR3 is CASSSSGGAADTQYF. The CDR3 DNA is TGTGCCAGCAGCTCTAGCGGGGGGGCGGCAGATACGCAGTATTTT.

The chain has TRBV7-9 and TRBJ2-5; 8 bases fit TRBD2. CDR3 length equals 15 residues. Germline CDR1 reads SEHNR; CDR2 reads FQNEAQ (reference sequence). The V and J ends lost 5 bases and 5 bases, in that order; junction bases with no gene match: 10. The CDR3 here is CASSPDSGRSETQYF. Here the CDR3 DNA reads TGTGCCAGCAGCCCCGACAGCGGGAGATCGGAGACCCAGTACTTC. The variable domain in full, completed from reference TRBV7-9 and TRBJ2-5, reads DTGVSQNPRHKITKRGQNVTFRCDPISEHNRLYWYRQTLGQGPEFLTYFQNEAQLEKSRLLSDRFSAERPKGSFSTLEIQRTEQGDSAMYLCASSPDSGRSETQYFGPGTRLLVL.

V usage is TRBV5-4 and J usage is TRBJ2-4; TRBD1 matches 10 bases. CDR3 length: 15 residues. Germline CDR1 is SGHNT and CDR2 is YYREEE (reference sequence). The junction had 8 bases not matched to a gene; V was cut back by 4 bases and J by 7 bases. For the CDR3, the DNA is TGTGCCAGCAGCCGGGACAGGGGTTCGAGGAACATTCAGTACTTC. Its protein product is CASSRDRGSRNIQYF. Variable domain in full (rest from reference TRBV5-4 and TRBJ2-4): ETGVTQSPTHLIKTRGQQVTLRCSSQSGHNTVSWYQQALGQGPQFIFQYYREEENGRGNFPPRFSGLQFPNYSSELNVNALELDDSALYLCASSRDRGSRNIQYFGAGTRLSVL.

This chain links TRBV4-3 with TRBJ2-7; 8 positions match TRBD2. V gave up 1 base and J gave up 2 bases; unmatched junction bases: 4. From germline, CDR1 is LGHNA and CDR2 YSLEER. The CDR3 is 15 residues long. The CDR3 loop reads CASSQVYGRAYEQYF. The CDR3 coding sequence is TGCGCCAGCAGCCAAGTGTACGGGAGGGCCTACGAGCAGTACTTC.

The chain employs TRBV7-2 and TRBJ2-3; a weak D match, TRBD2 (7 bases). Trimming took off 1 base at V and 3 bases at J, with 11 bases between the two ends. CDR1 is SGHTA, CDR2 FQGNSA, per germline. The CDR3 extends over 15 amino acids. This chain's CDR3 is CASSLVGGATDTQYF. CDR3 sequence (DNA): TGTGCCAGCAGCTTAGTAGGGGGGGCGACAGATACGCAGTATTTT.

The chain has TRBV20-1 and TRBJ2-7; D may be TRBD2 (5 bases). The CDR3 totals 15 residues. CDR1 and CDR2 (germline): DFQATT, SNEGSKA (reference sequence). Trimming cost V 7 bases and J 0 bases, with 19 bases left between them. The CDR3 reads CSGVRVGRYSYEQYF. In DNA, the CDR3 is TGCAGTGGCGTGCGGGTTGGACGATACTCCTACGAGCAGTACTTC.

The chain couples TRBV20-1 to TRBJ1-2; D not resolved. Trimming pared 5 bases from V and 2 bases from J, leaving 9 bases between. This CDR3 contains 12 residues. CDR1 is DFQATT, CDR2 SNEGSKA, per germline (reference sequence). This CDR3 reads CSAVDGNYGYTF. In nucleotides, the CDR3 is TGCAGTGCTGTAGACGGGAACTATGGCTACACCTTC.

The V call is TRBV20-1, the J call TRBJ2-5; 9 nucleotides line up with TRBD1. Germline CDR1 and CDR2: DFQATT and SNEGSKA (reference sequence). V shed 5 bases, J shed 2 bases, and the junction held 6 bases outside the gene matches. This CDR3 comprises 14 residues. The chain's CDR3 is CSADSGTGQETQYF. CDR3 bases: TGCAGTGCTGATTCCGGGACAGGGCAAGAGACCCAGTACTTC.

In this sample, this clonotype turned up a few times. The V gene is TRBV7-3, the J gene TRBJ2-5; no firm D call. The germline V gene encodes CDR1 SGHTA and CDR2 FQGTGA. The CDR3 has 13 residues. With 5 bases removed from V and 2 bases from J, the gap between germline ends came to 9 bases. The CDR3: CASSLWEQETQYF. CDR3 sequence (DNA): TGTGCCAGCAGCCTATGGGAACAAGAGACCCAGTACTTC.

V gene TRBV7-9 combines with J gene TRBJ2-5; D is ambiguous. Germline-derived CDR1 and CDR2 are SEHNR and FQNEAQ (reference sequence). The CDR3 covers 12 residues. The V end was cut by 6 bases, the J end by 0 bases, with 5 bases between. The CDR3 here is CASSSYQETQYF. In nucleotides, the CDR3 is TGTGCCAGCAGTTCGTACCAAGAGACCCAGTACTTC.

This clonotype was observed a single time. The rearrangement links TRBV12-3 or TRBV12-4 to TRBJ2-7, with TRBD2 identical over 8 bases. V dropped 6 bases and J dropped 4; count of bases not matched to a gene: 5. The length of the CDR3 is 13 residues. CDR3 sequence reads: CASSRLARYEQYF. The CDR3 DNA is TGTGCCAGCAGCCGACTAGCGCGGTACGAGCAGTACTTC.

The chain links TRBV10-2 to TRBJ2-1; no reliable D call. Per the germline V gene, CDR1 is WSHSY and CDR2 is SAAADI. The CDR3 sequence is 12 residues long. Trimming stripped 3 bases from V and 6 bases from J, with 6 bases between. The CDR3 spells CASSDLGNEQFF. Written as DNA, the CDR3 is TGCGCCAGCAGTGACCTAGGCAATGAGCAGTTCTTC.

V and J are TRBV5-1 and TRBJ2-1; the D is unclear. CDR3 length equals 17 residues. V dropped 3 bases and J dropped 0 bases, with 16 bases sitting between them. CDR1 is SGHRS, CDR2 YFSETQ, per germline. The CDR3 loop is CASSSHQVLSSYNEQFF. The CDR3 nucleotides are TGCGCCAGCAGCTCCCATCAGGTTTTGAGCTCCTACAATGAGCAGTTCTTC.

This clonotype showed up many times. This chain joins TRBV6-6 and TRBJ1-4; D ambiguous. The V and J ends lost 3 bases and 16 bases respectively, with 15 bases between them. There are 12 residues in the CDR3. The germline V gene has CDR1 MNHNY and CDR2 SVGAGI (reference sequence). The CDR3 region has the DNA TGTGCCAGCAGTTATGCCCGTACGTTTTCGTTTTTT. As protein: CASSYARTFSFF.

The J gene is TRBJ1-5, the V gene TRBV7-9; D is ambiguous. The CDR3 runs 15 residues. Between the trimmed V and J ends, which lost 3 bases and 0 bases, there was a span of 9 bases. CDR1 SEHNR and CDR2 FQNEAQ come from the germline V gene (reference sequence). Written as DNA, the CDR3 is TGTGCCAGCAGCTTGGTTGACGGTAGCAATCAGCCCCAGCATTTT. Translating gives CASSLVDGSNQPQHF.

The chain links TRBV7-3 to TRBJ1-1; 7 bases fit TRBD1. Germline V CDR1 and CDR2: SGHTA, FQGTGA. There are 13 residues in the CDR3. V dropped 2 bases and J dropped 5; count of bases not matched to a gene: 2. CDR3 sequence: CASSLSGQTEAFF. For the CDR3, the DNA is TGTGCCAGCAGCTTATCGGGACAGACTGAAGCTTTCTTT.

The CDR3 protein is CASSRRTSGGQETQYF. DNA for the CDR3: TGTGCCAGCAGTCGCCGGACTAGCGGGGGACAAGAGACCCAGTACTTC. This chain connects TRBV6-5 to TRBJ2-5; 13 bases line up with TRBD2. The CDR3 extends over 16 amino acids. The germline V gene has CDR1 MNHEY and CDR2 SVGAGI. Trimming cost V 5 bases and J 2 bases; bases outside gene matches: 5.

J is TRBJ1-5 and V is TRBV10-3; no firm D call. V dropped 2 bases and J dropped 11 bases, with 7 bases sitting between them. Germline V lookup: CDR1 ENHRY, CDR2 SYGVKD. CDR3 size: 11 residues. As DNA, the CDR3 is TGTGCCATCAGTGAGGCGGGGTCCCAGCATTTT. It codes for CAISEAGSQHF.

The chain carries TRBV7-6 and TRBJ2-7; 8 nucleotides match TRBD1. The V segment lost 4 bases and the J segment 4 bases; nucleotides outside the gene matches: 6. Germline V gene lookup returns CDR1 SGHVS and CDR2 FNYEAQ. This CDR3 region has 14 residues. The CDR3 DNA follows: TGTGCCAGCAGCTACCGGACAGGGTGGTACGAGCAGTACTTC. This encodes CASSYRTGWYEQYF.

V usage is TRBV24-1 and J usage is TRBJ2-3; D may match TRBD1 or TRBD2 (7 bases each). The CDR3 has 18 amino acids. The germline V gene encodes CDR1 KGHDR and CDR2 SFDVKD. V lost 0 bases to trimming and J lost 2 bases, with 17 bases between them. CDR3 sequence: CATSDLPQGGGFTDTQYF. CDR3 in DNA: TGTGCCACCAGTGATTTGCCCCAGGGGGGGGGATTCACAGATACGCAGTATTTT.

This chain joins TRBV7-8 and TRBJ2-7, with D tentatively TRBD1 or TRBD2 (5 bases each). The CDR3 covers 15 residues. CDR1 is SGHVS and CDR2 is FQNEAQ in the germline V gene. V lost 6 bases, J lost 2 bases, and 17 bases lay in between. CDR3 bases: TGTGCCAGCAGTCTACCGGGACGGCTGGCCTACGAGCAGTACTTC. It translates to CASSLPGRLAYEQYF.

This clonotype came up a few times. Since a much larger clone is just one base distant, this may be a read error. CDR3 sequence: CASSLAGQGSYEQCF. The CDR3 DNA reads TGTGCCAGCAGCCTTGCCGGACAGGGGTCCTACGAGCAGTGCTTC. The J gene is TRBJ2-7, the V gene TRBV7-9; 9 nucleotides align to TRBD1. The length of the CDR3 is 15 residues. CDR1 and CDR2 (germline): SEHNR, FQNEAQ (reference sequence). The full variable domain, in which reference TRBV7-9 and TRBJ2-7 provide the parts outside the CDR3, is DTGVSQNPRHKITKRGQNVTFRCDPISEHNRLYWYRQTLGQGPEFLTYFQNEAQLEKSRLLSDRFSAERPKGSFSTLEIQRTEQGDSAMYLCASSLAGQGSYEQCFGPGTRLTVT.

CDR3 nucleotides: TGTGCCTGGAGTAAAGGACAGGGCAATCAGCCCCAGCATTTT. This translates into CAWSKGQGNQPQHF. V gene TRBV30 combines with J gene TRBJ1-5; TRBD1 matches at 7 bases. The CDR3 contains 14 residues. With 2 bases clipped from V and 2 bases from J, the junction kept 3 bases outside the gene matches. Germline V CDR1 and CDR2: GTSNPN, SVGIG (reference sequence). The full variable domain, completed using reference TRBV30 and TRBJ1-5, is SQTIHQWPATLVQPVGSPLSLECTVEGTSNPNLYWYRQAAGRGLQLLFYSVGIGQISSEVPQNLSASRPQDRQFILSSKKLLLSDSGFYLCAWSKGQGNQPQHFGDGTRLSIL.

The chain is built from TRBV20-1 and TRBJ1-2; TRBD1 matches at 8 bases. The V gene's germline CDR1 is DFQATT and CDR2 SNEGSKA (reference sequence). This CDR3 is 14 amino acids long. V dropped 5 bases and J dropped 1; count of bases not matched to a gene: 6. The CDR3 bases are TGCAGTGCTTACTTCGACAGGGGTAACTATGGCTACACCTTC. It specifies CSAYFDRGNYGYTF.

This clonotype has more than one count but fewer than ten. V is TRBV15 and J is TRBJ2-7; D gene ambiguous. Deletions cut 0 bases from V and 6 bases from J, with 6 bases between. Germline loops: CDR1 LNHNV, CDR2 YYDKDF (reference sequence). The CDR3 consists of 12 residues. This CDR3 is CATSRDGREQYF. The CDR3 nucleotides are TGTGCCACCAGCAGAGATGGGCGCGAGCAGTACTTC.

This clonotype appeared once. The chain links TRBV7-9 to TRBJ2-1; maybe TRBD1 (6 bases). Trimming removed 4 bases at V and 6 bases at J, with 22 bases between. The CDR3 length is 17 residues. CDR1 SEHNR and CDR2 FQNEAQ come from the germline V gene (reference sequence). The CDR3 spells CASSSTLGHPQLNEQFF. Here the CDR3 DNA reads TGTGCCAGCAGCTCCACCTTGGGACATCCTCAGCTCAATGAGCAGTTCTTC.

This clonotype was observed a single time. The chain uses TRBV7-8 and TRBJ2-7, with TRBD2 identical over 13 bases. This CDR3 has 15 residues. Losses at the gene ends were 6 bases for V and 2 bases for J; bases not matched to a gene: 4. CDR1 and CDR2 (germline): SGHVS, FQNEAQ. CDR3 residues: CASRLGLAGAYEQYF. The CDR3 DNA follows: TGTGCCAGCAGGCTAGGACTAGCGGGAGCCTACGAGCAGTACTTC.

The chain combines TRBV9 with TRBJ2-1; no firm D call. Germline CDR1 and CDR2: SGDLS and YYNGEE. The CDR3 contains 13 residues. The V gene lost 2 bases and the J gene lost 9 bases, with 12 bases spanning the gap. CDR3 in DNA: TGTGCCAGCAGCGTGGCCGTCTCGGGTGAGCAGTTCTTC. Translation gives CASSVAVSGEQFF. Looking up the rest from reference TRBV9 and TRBJ2-1 gives the full variable domain: DSGVTQTPKHLITATGQRVTLRCSPRSGDLSVYWYQQSLDQGLQFLIQYYNGEERAKGNILERFSAQQFPDLHSELNLSSLELGDSALYFCASSVAVSGEQFFGPGTRLTVL.

V gene TRBV29-1 combines with J gene TRBJ1-2; TRBD1 agrees at 8 bases. V shed 1 base, J shed 4 bases, and the junction held 2 bases outside the gene matches. CDR1 SQVTM and CDR2 ANQGSEA come from the germline V gene. The CDR3 is 13 amino acids. The CDR3 DNA sequence: TGCAGCGTTGAAGGGACAGGGCCCTATGGCTACACCTTC. Amino acids: CSVEGTGPYGYTF.

In DNA form, the CDR3 reads TGTGCCACCAGTGACTCGGACAGGACCACGTCAAATGAGCAGTTCTTC. Amino acid sequence: CATSDSDRTTSNEQFF. The chain combines TRBV24-1 with TRBJ2-1, with 7 nucleotides matching TRBD1. Losses at the gene ends were 4 bases for V and 7 bases for J; bases not matched to a gene: 12. From germline, CDR1 is KGHDR and CDR2 SFDVKD. The CDR3 consists of 16 residues.

The V call is TRBV5-1, the J call TRBJ2-5; possibly TRBD1 for D (5 bases). CDR1 SGHRS and CDR2 YFSETQ come from the germline V gene. CDR3 size: 15 residues. Trimming cost V 5 bases and J 7 bases, with 21 bases left between them. Here the CDR3 DNA reads TGCGCCAGCAGACTACACGAAGGGGAATTGGGGACCCAGTACTTC. It encodes CASRLHEGELGTQYF.